These 10 T cell receptor beta chains share one sample of origin, sequenced in a study of CD8 T cell repertoires and HIV-1 epitope variants. Their antigens are not known. The protocol was immunoSEQ multiplex PCR, while the TCRdb copy is restricted to in-frame clones and leaves out a portion. The sample lists roughly 5,000 clones; over 60% were seen once. The sample comprised cultured CD8+ T cells derived from PBMCs. The receptor source for this set is a male donor with HIV.

This clone has just a few counts. The chain couples TRBV29-1 to TRBJ2-7; 7 bases match TRBD1. Germline lookup yields CDR1 SQVTM and CDR2 ANQGSEA. The CDR3 sequence is 16 residues long. Unmatched junction bases numbered 18, after V lost 5 bases and J lost 5 bases. CDR3 protein: CSVNPPGTALGHEQYF. The CDR3 DNA reads as TGCAGCGTTAACCCCCCCGGGACAGCCCTCGGACACGAGCAGTACTTC.

The chain has TRBV7-9 and TRBJ2-7; no reliable D call. V lost 3 bases and J lost 2, with 8 bases in between. CDR3 length: 13 amino acids. Germline V gives CDR1 SEHNR, CDR2 FQNEAQ (reference sequence). In nucleotides, the CDR3 is TGTGCCAGCAGCTTGGCGGCGGCCTACGAGCAGTACTTC. This encodes CASSLAAAYEQYF.

V usage is TRBV7-9 and J usage is TRBJ2-2, with D uncertain. Trimming took 6 bases from V and 5 from J, leaving 13 bases between them. This CDR3 comprises 14 residues. Germline V gives CDR1 SEHNR, CDR2 FQNEAQ (reference sequence). This CDR3 is CASRRPGATGELFF. CDR3 DNA sequence: TGTGCCAGCAGACGTCCCGGTGCTACCGGGGAGCTGTTTTTT.

V usage is TRBV19 and J usage is TRBJ2-7; the D gene is possibly TRBD1 (5 bases). Trimming left V 6 bases short and J 2 bases short, with 17 bases between. The CDR3 is 15 amino acids. Germline V gene data show CDR1 as LNHDA and CDR2 as SQIVND (reference sequence). The CDR3 nucleotides read TGTGCCAGTAGCACTGGGGCAGGGTGGGCCTACGAGCAGTACTTC. Protein sequence: CASSTGAGWAYEQYF. Drawing the rest from reference TRBV19 and TRBJ2-7, the complete variable domain is DGGITQSPKYLFRKEGQNVTLSCEQNLNHDAMYWYRQDPGQGLRLIYYSQIVNDFQKGDIAEGYSVSREKKESFPLTVTSAQKNPTAFYLCASSTGAGWAYEQYFGPGTRLTVT.

The chain couples TRBV4-1 to TRBJ1-1; D possibly corresponds to TRBD1 (6 bases). The germline CDR1 and CDR2 sequences are MGHRA and YSYEKL. The CDR3 spans 14 residues. Trimming cost V 8 bases and J 5 bases, with 18 bases left between them. Here the CDR3 DNA reads TGCGCCAGCCCTCGTGGGGGGGCGGGGACTGAAGCTTTCTTT. It is translated as CASPRGGAGTEAFF.

This chain connects TRBV29-1 to TRBJ2-1; TRBD2 matches 14 bases. J gave up 3 bases and V 6 bases, and 10 bases lay outside the gene matches. CDR3 size: 17 residues. The germline V gene has CDR1 SQVTM and CDR2 ANQGSEA. The chain's CDR3 is CSVRLAGGPFFYNEQFF. The CDR3 DNA is TGCAGCGTGCGACTAGCGGGAGGGCCATTTTTCTACAATGAGCAGTTCTTC.

The chain recombines TRBV5-6 with TRBJ1-2; D is ambiguous. There are 13 residues in the CDR3. V was shortened by 4 bases and J by 4 bases, with 11 bases between the two germline ends. CDR1 and CDR2 (germline): SGHDT, YYEEEE. CDR3 coding DNA: TGTGCCAGCAGCGAAGGGCCTCTCTATGGCTACACCTTC. Residues: CASSEGPLYGYTF.

The chain couples TRBV30 to TRBJ1-6, with D uncertain. Germline V gives CDR1 GTSNPN, CDR2 SVGIG (reference sequence). There are 14 residues in the CDR3. V was pared by 1 base and J by 8 bases, with 12 bases between. CDR3 nucleotides: TGTGCCTGGAGTGCCTCATTCGGCGATTCACCCCTCCACTTT. Its protein is CAWSASFGDSPLHF.

The V gene is TRBV19, the J gene TRBJ2-2; D uncertain. V shed 1 base and J shed 0 bases, with 6 bases lying between them. The CDR3 spans 15 residues. Germline loops: CDR1 LNHDA, CDR2 SQIVND (reference sequence). The CDR3 DNA reads as TGTGCCAGTAGTATAGGTGGGTCGAACACCGGGGAGCTGTTTTTT. Translating gives CASSIGGSNTGELFF. Full variable domain (missing parts from reference TRBV19 and TRBJ2-2): DGGITQSPKYLFRKEGQNVTLSCEQNLNHDAMYWYRQDPGQGLRLIYYSQIVNDFQKGDIAEGYSVSREKKESFPLTVTSAQKNPTAFYLCASSIGGSNTGELFFGEGSRLTVL.

There are a few counts of this clone. The chain has TRBV7-8 and TRBJ2-1; weak D call: TRBD1 (6 bases). Germline V gene sequence: CDR1 SGHVS, CDR2 FQNEAQ. Trimming pared 5 bases from V and 6 bases from J, leaving 14 bases between. CDR3 length equals 14 residues. For the CDR3, the DNA is TGTGCCAGCAGCCGGTGGGACACCCCCAATGAGCAGTTCTTC. This encodes CASSRWDTPNEQFF.